The 19 T cell receptor beta chains given below trace back to one sample, sequenced in a study of cytomegalovirus exposure and HLA in healthy donors. This table comes from immunoSEQ multiplex PCR, and its TCRdb copy is limited to in-frame clones, with some not included. The table lists about 57,000 clones, around 90% of them singletons. Specimen: PBMCs. Source of these receptors: a woman in her late teens or twenties in good health and CMV-seronegative.

The chain recombines TRBV7-8 with TRBJ1-2; D perhaps matches TRBD1 (5 bases). There are 14 residues in the CDR3. Trimming stripped 0 bases from V and 4 bases from J, with 9 bases between. Germline V lookup: CDR1 SGHVS, CDR2 FQNEAQ. The CDR3 nucleotides are TGTGCCAGCAGCTTAGCGTCAGGGCCCTATGGCTACACCTTC. This encodes CASSLASGPYGYTF.

This chain uses TRBV5-4 with TRBJ2-5, with 11 bases fitting TRBD2. Looked up from germline, CDR1 is SGHNT and CDR2 is YYREEE (reference sequence). This CDR3 has 18 residues. V trimming: 4 bases; J trimming: 5 bases; junction bases outside the gene matches: 16. In DNA form, the CDR3 reads TGTGCCAGCAGCCCACTAGCGGGGGCCCCCCGGGGAGAGGAGACCCAGTACTTC. This encodes CASSPLAGAPRGEETQYF.

This rearrangement joins TRBV6-6 to TRBJ2-7, with TRBD1 identical over 8 bases. Trimming removed 6 bases from V and 6 bases from J; junction bases left unmatched: 7. Germline CDR1 MNHNY, CDR2 SVGAGI (reference sequence). The CDR3 spans 13 residues. The CDR3 nucleotides read TGTGCCAGCAGCGACAGGGGTATAGGCGAGCAGTACTTC. Protein product: CASSDRGIGEQYF.

The genes are TRBV7-2 and TRBJ2-1; 13 positions agree with TRBD2. This CDR3 contains 16 residues. Germline CDR1 is SGHTA and CDR2 is FQGNSA. The trim removed 5 bases at V and 8 bases at J, leaving 9 bases unmatched. The CDR3 sequence: CASSPRGTSGIDEQFF. For the CDR3, the DNA is TGTGCCAGCAGCCCGCGAGGGACTAGCGGGATAGATGAGCAGTTCTTC. Together with reference TRBV7-2 and TRBJ2-1, the CDR3 gives the full variable domain: GAGVSQSPSNKVTEKGKDVELRCDPISGHTALYWYRQSLGQGLEFLIYFQGNSAPDKSGLPSDRFSAERTGGSVSTLTIQRTQQEDSAVYLCASSPRGTSGIDEQFFGPGTRLTVL.

The genes are TRBV7-7 and TRBJ1-1, with unresolved D. The V gene lost 1 base and the J gene lost 1 base, with 4 bases spanning the gap. From germline, CDR1 is SSHAT and CDR2 FNYEAQ (reference sequence). The CDR3 spans 13 residues. The CDR3 region is CASSLDTNTEAFF. CDR3 bases: TGTGCCAGCAGCTTAGACACGAACACTGAAGCTTTCTTT.

The chain combines TRBV7-9 with TRBJ1-2, with D maybe TRBD1 (5 bases). The CDR3 sequence is 16 residues long. V lost 1 base and J 6 bases, leaving 18 bases between the germline ends. Looked up from germline, CDR1 is SEHNR and CDR2 is FQNEAQ (reference sequence). CDR3: CASSLGGGRAIDGYTF. CDR3 in DNA: TGTGCCAGCAGCTTAGGGGGTGGCAGGGCCATCGATGGCTACACCTTC.

The rearrangement links TRBV10-3 to TRBJ1-1; tentative D call: TRBD1 (5 bases). V gave up 0 bases and J gave up 4 bases, with 9 bases separating them. Looked up from germline, CDR1 is ENHRY and CDR2 is SYGVKD. This CDR3 has 14 amino acids. The CDR3 region is CAISESKGFTEAFF. The CDR3 DNA is TGTGCCATCAGTGAGTCGAAGGGGTTCACTGAAGCTTTCTTT.

The V gene is TRBV7-7, the J gene TRBJ2-3, with TRBD2 matching 11 bases. This CDR3 is 14 amino acids long. The V gene end was trimmed by 6 bases and the J gene end by 5 bases; junction bases not matched to a gene: 4. CDR1 and CDR2 (germline): SSHAT, FNYEAQ (reference sequence). CDR3 residues: CASSPGLAGDTQYF. In DNA form, the CDR3 reads TGTGCCAGCAGTCCCGGACTAGCGGGAGATACGCAGTATTTT.

J is TRBJ1-5 and V is TRBV4-1; 11 bases map to TRBD1. The germline V gene encodes CDR1 MGHRA and CDR2 YSYEKL. Trimming at V came to 6 bases and at J to 4 bases, leaving 8 bases not matched to a gene. CDR3 length equals 16 residues. CDR3 sequence: CASRPQGTGGNQPQHF. The CDR3 nucleotides read TGCGCCAGCAGGCCTCAGGGGACAGGGGGAAATCAGCCCCAGCATTTT.

This clone was seen a single time. The genes are TRBV30 and TRBJ1-4; D ambiguous. Germline V gives CDR1 GTSNPN, CDR2 SVGIG (reference sequence). This CDR3 has 13 amino acids. The V and J ends lost 2 bases and 2 bases respectively, with 6 bases between them. This CDR3 reads CAWSLVTNEKLFF. The CDR3 coding sequence is TGTGCCTGGAGTCTTGTGACTAATGAAAAACTGTTTTTT.

The rearrangement joins TRBV7-2 to TRBJ1-5; TRBD1 is a possible D gene (5 bases). Germline-derived CDR1 and CDR2 are SGHTA and FQGNSA. The CDR3 consists of 14 residues. Trimming took 5 bases from V and 7 from J, leaving 15 bases between them. The CDR3 protein is CASSPGKGRQPQHF. The CDR3 DNA reads TGTGCCAGCAGCCCTGGTAAGGGGCGGCAGCCCCAGCATTTT.

J is TRBJ1-5 and V is TRBV28; 8 bases agree with TRBD1. The germline V gene encodes CDR1 MDHEN and CDR2 SYDVKM. Unmatched junction bases numbered 7, after V lost 4 bases and J lost 8 bases. The CDR3 is made up of 14 amino acids. Here the CDR3 reads CASSSGQGRKPQHF. CDR3 DNA sequence: TGTGCCAGCAGTTCTGGACAGGGAAGGAAGCCCCAGCATTTT.

This chain joins TRBV6-1 and TRBJ2-3; 8 bases align to TRBD1. This CDR3 region has 13 residues. V was pared by 10 bases and J by 4 bases, with 7 bases of the junction left unmatched. The germline V gene has CDR1 MNHNS and CDR2 SASEGT. Written as DNA, the CDR3 is TGTGCCATCTTACAGGGGGGCGCAGATACGCAGTATTTT. Its translation: CAILQGGADTQYF.

This chain's CDR3 is CASSQDNRRSGNTIYF. CDR3 in DNA: TGTGCCAGCAGCCAAGATAACAGACGGTCTGGAAACACCATATATTTT. The chain couples TRBV4-2 to TRBJ1-3; D gene uncertain. Germline CDR1 is LGHNA and CDR2 is YNFKEQ. V shed 0 bases and J shed 1 base, with 10 bases lying between them. The CDR3 loop spans 16 amino acids.

J is TRBJ2-3 and V is TRBV7-2; 10 nucleotides match TRBD2. J gave up 3 bases and V 3 bases, and 6 bases lay outside the gene matches. The germline CDR1 and CDR2 sequences are SGHTA and FQGNSA. This CDR3 contains 16 residues. CDR3 nucleotide sequence: TGTGCCAGCAGCTTGTCCAAAGCGGGAGGGACAGATACGCAGTATTTT. Amino acid sequence: CASSLSKAGGTDTQYF.

V and J are TRBV28 and TRBJ1-1, with 8 bases fitting TRBD1. The CDR3 totals 14 residues. Looked up from germline, CDR1 is MDHEN and CDR2 is SYDVKM. The V segment lost 8 bases and the J segment 3 bases; nucleotides outside the gene matches: 8. The CDR3 spells CASGPQGGDTEAFF. The CDR3 nucleotides read TGTGCCAGCGGACCACAGGGGGGGGACACTGAAGCTTTCTTT.

The chain links TRBV2 to TRBJ2-2, with D possibly matching TRBD2 (6 bases). This CDR3 has 15 amino acids. V lost 2 bases and J lost 1, with 8 bases in between. Germline loops: CDR1 SNHLY, CDR2 FYNNEI. The CDR3 sequence is CASSEYGGNTGELFF. For the CDR3, the DNA is TGTGCCAGCAGTGAATACGGGGGGAACACCGGGGAGCTGTTTTTT. Filled out from reference TRBV2 and TRBJ2-2, the complete variable domain reads EPEVTQTPSHQVTQMGQEVILRCVPISNHLYFYWYRQILGQKVEFLVSFYNNEISEKSEIFDDQFSVERPDGSNFTLKIRSTKLEDSAMYFCASSEYGGNTGELFFGEGSRLTVL.

V usage is TRBV18 and J usage is TRBJ2-7; 12 nucleotides match TRBD1. The V gene end was trimmed by 4 bases and the J gene end by 2 bases; junction bases not matched to a gene: 6. Germline-derived CDR1 and CDR2 are KGHSH and LQKENI. The length of the CDR3 is 16 residues. The chain's CDR3 is CASSRPGQGATYEQYF. CDR3 DNA sequence: TGTGCCAGCTCACGGCCGGGACAGGGGGCCACCTACGAGCAGTACTTC.

This clone has just a few counts. The chain uses TRBV11-2 and TRBJ2-1; D may be TRBD1 (6 bases). The CDR3 sequence is 16 residues long. CDR1 and CDR2 (germline): SGHAT, FQNNGV. V was cut by 3 bases and J by 4 bases, with 16 bases left in between. The CDR3 sequence: CASSFLRGRAYNEQFF. The CDR3 DNA follows: TGTGCCAGCAGCTTTCTCAGGGGAAGGGCGTACAATGAGCAGTTCTTC.